This T cell receptor (beta chain) was identified in a study of shared clonotypes between healthy human individuals. General observations from the study: Incompleteness in sorted-subset sequencing, despite large depth, was shown by rarefaction. Memory subsets generally showed lower estimated richness than naive subsets.

Naive CD8 populations comprised CD45RO-negative cells positively selected for CCR7, excluding terminally differentiated effector memory CD45RA+ cells. Regarding this clone: Its target is unknown.

CDR3 length equals 18 residues. V was cut by 4 bases and J by 3 bases, with 25 bases left in between. Per the germline V gene, CDR1 is SGHTA and CDR2 is FQGNSA. Sequencing used immunoSEQ multiplex PCR; TCRdb keeps in-frame clones, though not all of them. This table holds hundreds of thousands of clones, approximately 96% found once. This chain connects TRBV7-2 to TRBJ2-7; D is uncertain. Sample: naive CD8+ T cells sorted from blood. The TCR sequence derives from a woman in her 30s in good health. The CDR3 loop reads CASSSPFRSFEQGYEQYF. The CDR3 DNA reads TGTGCCAGCAGCTCCCCCTTCAGGTCCTTTGAGCAAGGCTACGAGCAGTACTTC. Using reference TRBV7-2 and TRBJ2-7 for the parts outside the CDR3, the full variable domain is GAGVSQSPSNKVTEKGKDVELRCDPISGHTALYWYRQSLGQGLEFLIYFQGNSAPDKSGLPSDRFSAERTGGSVSTLTIQRTQQEDSAVYLCASSSPFRSFEQGYEQYFGPGTRLTVT.